These 25 T cell receptor beta chains came from one sample sequenced in a study of radiotherapy plus CTLA-4 blockade in lung cancer. TCRdb's table, derived via immunoSEQ multiplex PCR, lists solely in-frame clones and lacks some. The sample consists of 55,000 to 70,000 clones, 70% to 80% of them appearing once. Sequenced here: peripheral blood, sampled from a patient treated with radiotherapy plus ipilimumab. Source of these receptors: a human donor with non-small cell lung cancer who had a complete response to radiotherapy plus ipilimumab.

In this sample, this clone turned up once. The chain is built from TRBV23-1 and TRBJ2-4, with 8 bases lining up with TRBD1. TRBV23-1 is recorded as an ORF, its role being uncertain. CDR3 size: 14 residues. The V segment lost 0 bases and the J segment 5 bases; nucleotides outside the gene matches: 0. The CDR3 DNA sequence: TGCGCCAGCAGTCAATCCAGGGGGCAAAACATTCAGTACTTC. It specifies CASSQSRGQNIQYF.

The chain has TRBV7-8 and TRBJ2-1, with 7 bases aligning to TRBD1. The CDR3 sequence is 16 residues long. V lost 4 bases to trimming and J lost 5 bases; unmatched junction nucleotides: 11. Germline assignment: CDR1 SGHVS and CDR2 FQNEAQ. CDR3 DNA sequence: TGTGCCAGCAGCTCTTATAAGGGGGCGAATAACAATGAGCAGTTCTTC. Protein: CASSSYKGANNNEQFF.

This chain uses TRBV30 with TRBJ2-1; 8 nucleotides line up with TRBD1. The V gene end was trimmed by 3 bases and the J gene end by 4 bases; junction bases not matched to a gene: 11. This CDR3 has 16 amino acids. Per germline, CDR1 GTSNPN and CDR2 SVGIG (reference sequence). CDR3 in amino acids: CAWRDPGGRNYNEQFF. CDR3 sequence (DNA): TGTGCCTGGAGGGATCCAGGGGGCCGCAATTACAATGAGCAGTTCTTC.

The chain carries TRBV27 and TRBJ2-6; TRBD2 agrees at 7 bases. The germline gives CDR1 MNHEY, CDR2 SMNVEV (reference sequence). J gave up 4 bases and V 7 bases, and 7 bases lay outside the gene matches. The CDR3 extends over 15 amino acids. The CDR3 bases are TGTGCCAGCACCGGGGAGGGGAGCGGGGCCAACGTCCTGACTTTC. Translated: CASTGEGSGANVLTF.

The chain is built from TRBV18 and TRBJ1-2, with D perhaps TRBD1 (6 bases). V was clipped by 3 bases and J by 2 bases, with 16 bases between them. The CDR3 is 16 residues long. Germline V CDR1 and CDR2: KGHSH, LQKENI. CDR3 DNA: TGTGCCAGCTCACCGCTGGCACAGGGAAAAAACTATGGCTACACCTTC. Protein: CASSPLAQGKNYGYTF.

This chain joins TRBV4-2 and TRBJ2-1; 12 bases line up with TRBD2. V lost 3 bases and J lost 6; bases outside the gene matches: 24. The CDR3 runs to 22 residues. Germline V lookup: CDR1 LGHNA, CDR2 YNFKEQ. The CDR3: CASSQIQEAGTSGWLISNEQFF. DNA for the CDR3: TGTGCCAGCAGCCAGATACAGGAAGCAGGGACTAGCGGGTGGCTCATCTCCAATGAGCAGTTCTTC.

The chain employs TRBV19 and TRBJ2-3, with 10 bases fitting TRBD2. The CDR3 contains 14 residues. CDR1 and CDR2 from the germline V gene are LNHDA and SQIVND (reference sequence). J lost 4 bases, V lost 7 bases, and 5 bases had no gene match. The CDR3 region is CASIAGGGSDTQYF. In DNA, the CDR3 is TGTGCCAGTATAGCGGGAGGAGGGTCAGATACGCAGTATTTT.

This chain links TRBV6-1 with TRBJ1-2, with TRBD1 as a possible D gene (6 bases). V gave up 5 bases and J gave up 3 bases, with 7 bases separating them. The CDR3 is 12 residues long. The germline V gene encodes CDR1 MNHNS and CDR2 SASEGT. The CDR3 is CASSRTDYGYTF. The CDR3 DNA reads as TGTGCCAGCAGTAGGACAGACTATGGCTACACCTTC.

The V call is TRBV7-2, the J call TRBJ1-3, with D unresolved. Trimming cost V 8 bases and J 2 bases, with 10 bases left between them. The CDR3 sequence is 13 residues long. The germline CDR1 and CDR2 sequences are SGHTA and FQGNSA. The chain's CDR3 is CASQTWAGNTIYF. DNA for the CDR3: TGTGCCAGCCAGACTTGGGCTGGAAACACCATATATTTT.

This clone appeared once. The chain carries TRBV7-8 and TRBJ2-3; TRBD2 aligns across 8 bases. With V trimmed by 5 bases and J by 2 bases, 6 bases remained unmatched. Germline assignment: CDR1 SGHVS and CDR2 FQNEAQ. The CDR3 totals 15 residues. This CDR3 is CASSPRSGNTDTQYF. The CDR3 bases are TGTGCCAGCAGCCCCCGTAGCGGGAACACAGATACGCAGTATTTT.

The V call is TRBV5-1, the J call TRBJ1-1; D unresolved. CDR3 size: 14 residues. Trimming took off 0 bases at V and 0 bases at J, with 6 bases between the two ends. Germline V gene sequence: CDR1 SGHRS, CDR2 YFSETQ. Written as DNA, the CDR3 is TGCGCCAGCAGCTTGGAATACATGAACACTGAAGCTTTCTTT. This encodes CASSLEYMNTEAFF.

The chain employs TRBV7-2 and TRBJ2-3; 8 bases match TRBD2. Trimming cost V 1 base and J 7 bases; bases outside gene matches: 7. Germline loops: CDR1 SGHTA, CDR2 FQGNSA. The CDR3 has 15 residues. CDR3 sequence (DNA): TGTGCCAGCAGCTTAGGAGCGGGGGCGGCCTATACGCAGTATTTT. Its translation is CASSLGAGAAYTQYF.

The gene calls are TRBV5-6 and TRBJ1-2; 10 bases align to TRBD1. The CDR3 runs to 13 residues. Germline CDR1 SGHDT, CDR2 YYEEEE. V shed 3 bases, J shed 10 bases, and the junction held 6 bases outside the gene matches. The CDR3 DNA reads as TGTGCCAGCAGCTCCCGGGACAGGGGCACCTACACCTTC. This encodes CASSSRDRGTYTF.

The chain uses TRBV5-1 and TRBJ1-1; no definite D call. The CDR3 runs 15 residues. Germline V gene sequence: CDR1 SGHRS, CDR2 YFSETQ. V lost 5 bases to trimming and J lost 1 base, with 15 bases between them. CDR3 protein: CASSRLPRGNTEAFF. In nucleotides, the CDR3 is TGCGCCAGCAGTCGACTCCCACGGGGGAACACTGAAGCTTTCTTT. Looking up the rest from reference TRBV5-1 and TRBJ1-1 gives the full variable domain: KAGVTQTPRYLIKTRGQQVTLSCSPISGHRSVSWYQQTPGQGLQFLFEYFSETQRNKGNFPGRFSGRQFSNSRSEMNVSTLELGDSALYLCASSRLPRGNTEAFFGQGTRLTVV.

The table lists this clone with a few counts. V gene TRBV28 combines with J gene TRBJ2-5; 8 nucleotides agree with TRBD1. Germline CDR1 reads MDHEN; CDR2 reads SYDVKM. J gave up 3 bases and V 6 bases, and 15 bases lay outside the gene matches. This CDR3 spans 17 amino acids. The CDR3 loop reads CASSPRGRLLGEETQYF. Written as DNA, the CDR3 is TGTGCCAGCAGCCCCAGGGGGCGGCTGTTGGGAGAAGAGACCCAGTACTTC.

The genes are TRBV10-3 and TRBJ1-5; 8 nucleotides line up with TRBD1. CDR1 ENHRY and CDR2 SYGVKD come from the germline V gene. This CDR3 spans 16 amino acids. The V gene end was trimmed by 6 bases and the J gene end by 0 bases; junction bases not matched to a gene: 7. The CDR3 loop reads CAIRAGGLYSNQPQHF. CDR3 nucleotides: TGTGCCATCAGGGCAGGGGGCCTCTATAGCAATCAGCCCCAGCATTTT.

This clone was recorded once. The chain joins TRBV28 to TRBJ2-6, with 11 bases aligning to TRBD2. This CDR3 contains 19 residues. In germline, CDR1 is MDHEN, CDR2 SYDVKM. J was trimmed by 0 bases and V by 8 bases; bases with no gene match: 12. CDR3 sequence (DNA): TGTGCCAGCGGGCGCACTAGCGGGAGCCCTAGCTCTGGGGCCAACGTCCTGACTTTC. Translated, it gives CASGRTSGSPSSGANVLTF. Using reference TRBV28 and TRBJ2-6 for the parts outside the CDR3, the full variable domain is DVKVTQSSRYLVKRTGEKVFLECVQDMDHENMFWYRQDPGLGLRLIYFSYDVKMKEKGDIPEGYSVSREKKERFSLILESASTNQTSMYLCASGRTSGSPSSGANVLTFGAGSRLTVL.

A few counts support this clone. The J gene is TRBJ1-6, the V gene TRBV30; D might be TRBD1 (6 bases). The CDR3 has 13 amino acids. Germline CDR1 reads GTSNPN; CDR2 reads SVGIG (reference sequence). V lost 4 bases to trimming and J lost 10 bases, with 14 bases between them. The CDR3 loop reads CAWNRELGSPLHF. The CDR3 nucleotides are TGTGCCTGGAACAGGGAGCTCGGATCACCCCTCCACTTT.

The chain is built from TRBV7-9 and TRBJ2-3, with a tentative D call TRBD2 (6 bases). Germline V lookup: CDR1 SEHNR, CDR2 FQNEAQ (reference sequence). Trimming stripped 0 bases from V and 3 bases from J, with 7 bases between. The CDR3 covers 14 residues. CDR3 DNA: TGTGCCAGCAGCTTAGCGGGGGGAACAGATACGCAGTATTTT. Translating gives CASSLAGGTDTQYF.

The CDR3 sequence is CASSLGRQGEGYTF. DNA of the CDR3: TGTGCCAGCAGCTTAGGCCGGCAGGGGGAAGGCTACACCTTC. The chain joins TRBV11-3 to TRBJ1-2; TRBD1 matches at 7 bases. The CDR3 is 14 amino acids. With V trimmed by 1 base and J by 8 bases, 7 bases remained unmatched. CDR1 and CDR2 from the germline V gene are SGHNT and YENEEA.

The CDR3 coding sequence is TGCGCCAGCAGCCCCTTTGGCCAGGACTATGGCTACACCTTC. Protein: CASSPFGQDYGYTF. This chain uses TRBV5-1 with TRBJ1-2; D gene uncertain. CDR1 and CDR2 from the germline V gene are SGHRS and YFSETQ. The V gene lost 4 bases and the J gene lost 3 bases, with 13 bases spanning the gap. There are 14 residues in the CDR3.

The chain has TRBV7-2 and TRBJ2-3, with 11 bases that match TRBD2. Germline V lookup: CDR1 SGHTA, CDR2 FQGNSA. Trimming at V came to 5 bases and at J to 0 bases, leaving 4 bases not matched to a gene. CDR3 length: 16 amino acids. CDR3 residues: CASSKLAGGSTDTQYF. The CDR3 bases are TGTGCCAGCAGCAAGCTAGCGGGGGGTAGCACAGATACGCAGTATTTT. The whole variable domain, remainder taken from reference TRBV7-2 and TRBJ2-3, is GAGVSQSPSNKVTEKGKDVELRCDPISGHTALYWYRQSLGQGLEFLIYFQGNSAPDKSGLPSDRFSAERTGGSVSTLTIQRTQQEDSAVYLCASSKLAGGSTDTQYFGPGTRLTVL.

The chain employs TRBV6-6 and TRBJ2-5; TRBD1 matches 8 bases. The CDR3 loop spans 14 amino acids. With 5 bases clipped from V and 4 bases from J, the junction kept 6 bases outside the gene matches. Germline CDR1 MNHNY, CDR2 SVGAGI (reference sequence). The chain's CDR3 is CASSDWTGSETQYF. CDR3 coding DNA: TGTGCCAGCAGTGACTGGACAGGGTCAGAGACCCAGTACTTC.

V is TRBV7-9 and J is TRBJ2-2; 9 positions match TRBD2. The CDR3 is made up of 18 amino acids. Unmatched junction bases numbered 7, after V lost 0 bases and J lost 2 bases. Per germline, CDR1 SEHNR and CDR2 FQNEAQ (reference sequence). CDR3 region: CASSLAKLAGLNTGELFF. The DNA of the CDR3 is TGTGCCAGCAGCTTAGCGAAACTAGCGGGTCTAAACACCGGGGAGCTGTTTTTT.

The chain carries TRBV7-2 and TRBJ2-7; 8 bases agree with TRBD2. Germline V gene sequence: CDR1 SGHTA, CDR2 FQGNSA. There are 14 residues in the CDR3. V lost 7 bases and J lost 7; bases outside the gene matches: 12. The CDR3 nucleotides read TGTGCCAGCAACCAGGGTAGCGGGATGGGGGAGCAGTACGTC. Its protein is CASNQGSGMGEQYV.